This T cell receptor beta chain is drawn from a study of blood T cell repertoires in COVID-19. Across the whole study: COVID-19 samples collected from the United States, Italy and Spain covered acute and convalescent phases. PBMCs, B-cell-depleted T cells, or T cells were the source of the cDNA or gDNA that made up the material.

Using immunoSEQ multiplex PCR, the repertoire was profiled, and TCRdb retains in-frame clones only, with some absent. Of about 230,000 clones detected, around four fifths appear once; the ten largest clones hold 8.5% to 10%. This clone was counted once. The CDR3 is made up of 14 amino acids. V shed 1 base and J shed 9 bases, with 10 bases lying between them. CDR1 and CDR2 (germline): SEHNR, FQNEAQ (reference sequence). The TCR comes from a middle-aged man with active or convalescent COVID-19. The chain is built from TRBV7-9 and TRBJ1-6, with D hard to call. The sequencing input was peripheral blood. CDR3: CASSLDLRTSPLHF. For the CDR3, the DNA is TGTGCCAGCAGCTTAGACTTGAGAACTTCACCCCTCCACTTT.